This is a list of T cell receptor beta chains from one sample in a study of blood T cell repertoires in COVID-19. Profiled with immunoSEQ multiplex PCR; TCRdb holds only in-frame clones, not every one. The repertoire has 45,000 to 50,000 clones, 88% of them found once; the top ten carry approximately 8.4%. Sequenced material: peripheral blood. These receptors all stem from a man aged 45 to 65 with acute or convalescent COVID-19. The CDR3 runs from the conserved cysteine through the conserved F or W. D genes are given only for firm matches. Only some rows state a clone size, as once, few, many or a class for expanded clones.

len	j_gene	abundance	d_gene	v_gene	CDR3aa	CDR3nt
15	TRBJ1-2	.	.	TRBV7-2	CASSLWTRLNYGYTF	TGTGCCAGCAGCTTATGGACTAGACTTAACTATGGCTACACCTTC
14	TRBJ2-6	.	.	TRBV19	CASSQVYGANVLTF	TGTGCCAGTAGCCAGGTCTACGGGGCCAACGTCCTGACTTTC
13	TRBJ1-2	once	.	TRBV6-6	CASSPTENYGYTF	TGTGCCAGCAGCCCGACAGAGAACTATGGCTACACCTTC
14	TRBJ1-4	once	.	TRBV19	CATLSRGSNEKLFF	TGTGCCACCTTATCCCGAGGTTCGAATGAAAAACTGTTTTTT
15	TRBJ2-1	.	TRBD2	TRBV7-2	CASSTTSGGFNEQFF	TGTGCCAGCAGTACGACTAGCGGGGGGTTCAATGAGCAGTTCTTC
13	TRBJ1-1	.	.	TRBV12-5	CASGLDINTEAFF	TGTGCTAGTGGTTTGGACATAAACACTGAAGCTTTCTTT
15	TRBJ2-7	.	TRBD2	TRBV30	CAWRKISGSSYEQYF	TGTGCCTGGAGAAAGATTAGCGGGAGTTCCTACGAGCAGTACTTC
16	TRBJ1-2	.	.	TRBV3-1/TRBV3-2	CASSQDRERYVYGYTF	TGTGCCAGCAGCCAAGATAGGGAGCGTTACGTGTATGGCTACACCTTC
16	TRBJ1-4	.	.	TRBV4-1	CASSPSPGGYNEKLFF	TGCGCCAGCAGCCCCTCACCCGGGGGATATAATGAAAAACTGTTTTTT
14	TRBJ2-3	.	.	TRBV6-4	CASSDSQGTDTQYF	TGTGCCAGCAGTGACTCGCAGGGCACAGATACGCAGTATTTT
12	TRBJ2-5	once	.	TRBV19	CASSIDKETQYF	TGTGCCAGTAGTATAGATAAAGAGACCCAGTACTTC
16	TRBJ2-1	.	TRBD2	TRBV15	CATSRDSGTSGGEQFF	TGTGCCACCAGCAGAGATAGTGGGACTAGCGGGGGTGAGCAGTTCTTC
16	TRBJ1-2	.	TRBD1	TRBV24-1	CATSDSRTGGNYGYTF	TGTGCCACCAGTGATTCCCGGACAGGGGGCAACTATGGCTACACCTTC
14	TRBJ2-5	.	.	TRBV5-6	CASSAGLPEETQYF	TGTGCCAGCAGCGCGGGACTCCCGGAAGAGACCCAGTACTTC
13	TRBJ2-7	.	.	TRBV10-3	CAIRDRLTYEQYF	TGTGCCATCAGGGACAGATTAACCTACGAGCAGTACTTC
14	TRBJ2-7	.	.	TRBV11-2	CASSLRRNRGEQYF	TGTGCCAGCAGCTTAAGGCGTAATAGGGGTGAGCAGTACTTC
13	TRBJ1-2	.	.	TRBV2	CASSGRANYGYTF	TGTGCCAGCAGCGGGAGGGCTAACTATGGCTACACCTTC